This passage covers 25 T cell receptor beta chains from one sample sequenced in a study of T-cell reconstitution after alpha-beta-depleted transplantation in children. Library preparation (for TCRbeta) was performed with unique molecular identifiers. One entry per CDR3 protein results from TCRdb running MiXCR on the PCR reads. The sample has about 980,000 distinct CDR3 sequences, about 30% seen once. The input for sequencing was PBMCs, mostly from graft donor cells, taken 360 days after TCRalphabeta/CD19-depleted stem cell transplant. The receptors here all came from a boy under three years old who had a stem cell transplant for SCID, so the T cells may come from the graft donor.

This clonotype was picked up a small number of times. A junction end diverges from the germline sequence, so it may reflect a read error. The V and J genes are TRBV12-3 or TRBV12-4 and TRBJ2-2, with TRBD1 identical over 9 bases. The CDR3 covers 12 residues. As DNA, the CDR3 is TGTGCCAGCAGTCTATCGACAGGGGGGCTGTTTTTT. Translated: CASSLSTGGLFF.

The gene calls are TRBV20-1 and TRBJ1-3, with D possibly matching TRBD1 (6 bases). This CDR3 spans 15 amino acids. Looked up from germline, CDR1 is DFQATT and CDR2 is SNEGSKA (reference sequence). V lost 2 bases and J 4 bases, leaving 15 bases between the germline ends. Here the CDR3 DNA reads TGCAGTGCTAGACTCGCCACAGGGTCCGGAAACACCATATATTTT. This codes for CSARLATGSGNTIYF.

This clonotype was detected only a few times. The rearrangement links TRBV5-1 to TRBJ2-2, with D perhaps TRBD1 (6 bases). The CDR3 is made up of 14 amino acids. Trimming took off 1 base at V and 7 bases at J, with 11 bases between the two ends. Germline assignment: CDR1 SGHRS and CDR2 YFSETQ. The CDR3 reads CASSLRGGNGELFF. CDR3 bases: TGCGCCAGCAGCTTGCGTGGGGGCAACGGGGAGCTGTTTTTT.

The chain carries TRBV12-3 or TRBV12-4 and TRBJ2-3; D uncertain. The germline V and J ends were trimmed by 10 bases and 6 bases, with 11 bases remaining between them. This CDR3 region has 11 residues. CDR3 bases: TGTGCCACCTCGTGGACGGATACGCAGTATTTT. It encodes CATSWTDTQYF.

The J gene is TRBJ1-4, the V gene TRBV5-5; D is unclear. The V gene lost 2 bases and the J gene lost 5 bases, with 16 bases spanning the gap. CDR3 size: 16 residues. CDR1 and CDR2 (germline): SGHKS, YYEKEE (reference sequence). The CDR3, as DNA: TGTGCCAGCAGCTTAGGGCTGCGAAGGGAGAATGAAAAACTGTTTTTT. It translates to CASSLGLRRENEKLFF.

V gene TRBV15 combines with J gene TRBJ2-5; D not resolved. The V gene lost 0 bases and the J gene lost 13 bases, with 15 bases spanning the gap. The germline V gene has CDR1 LNHNV and CDR2 YYDKDF (reference sequence). The CDR3 runs to 13 residues. CDR3 coding DNA: TGTGCCACCAGCAGAGATGTCGGGCTCCCGGTGTACTTC. Its translation is CATSRDVGLPVYF.

A few counts support this clonotype. This chain connects TRBV7-3 to TRBJ2-3; D is possibly TRBD1 or TRBD2 (5 bases each). The CDR3 contains 15 residues. The V end lost 0 bases, the J end lost 4 bases, and 11 bases lay between the germline ends. The germline V gene has CDR1 SGHTA and CDR2 FQGTGA. The CDR3 protein is CASSLTGVGADTQYF. CDR3 sequence (DNA): TGTGCCAGCAGCTTAACGGGGGTTGGGGCAGATACGCAGTATTTT.

This clonotype was picked up a small number of times. This rearrangement joins TRBV4-3 to TRBJ2-1; tentatively, D is TRBD1 (6 bases). The ends were cut back, 4 bases at V and 0 bases at J, with 10 bases in the middle. The CDR3 covers 15 residues. Germline CDR1 and CDR2: LGHNA and YSLEER. The CDR3 spells CASSPVDSSYNEQFF. The CDR3 region has the DNA TGCGCCAGCAGCCCCGTGGACAGCTCCTACAATGAGCAGTTCTTC.

This clonotype was observed a handful of times. This chain connects TRBV2 to TRBJ1-5; 9 positions agree with TRBD1. Losses at the gene ends were 3 bases for V and 0 bases for J; bases not matched to a gene: 6. The CDR3 consists of 17 residues. In germline, CDR1 is SNHLY, CDR2 FYNNEI. CDR3 sequence (DNA): TGTGCCAGCAGTGAGTTGGACAGGGGCCCTAGCAATCAGCCCCAGCATTTT. Protein product: CASSELDRGPSNQPQHF.

This CDR3 is CATSRDRDESYNEQFF. The CDR3 region has the DNA TGTGCCACCAGCAGAGACAGGGATGAGTCCTACAATGAGCAGTTCTTC. V and J are TRBV15 and TRBJ2-1; possible D gene TRBD1, 5 bases. The germline gives CDR1 LNHNV, CDR2 YYDKDF (reference sequence). The CDR3 runs to 16 residues. The germline V and J ends were trimmed by 0 bases and 1 base, with 10 bases remaining between them.

This clonotype appeared a few times. The chain carries TRBV29-1 and TRBJ1-2; no clear D gene. Looked up from germline, CDR1 is SQVTM and CDR2 is ANQGSEA. V lost 7 bases, J lost 4 bases, and 13 bases lay in between. The CDR3 is 12 residues long. CDR3 loop: CSATEDFYGYTF. The DNA for the CDR3 is TGCAGCGCGACGGAGGACTTCTATGGCTACACCTTC.

The chain combines TRBV20-1 with TRBJ1-4; D is perhaps TRBD1 (5 bases). Between the trimmed V and J ends, which lost 3 bases and 6 bases, there was a span of 14 bases. Germline CDR1 reads DFQATT; CDR2 reads SNEGSKA (reference sequence). The CDR3 spans 14 residues. The CDR3 here is CSARTWGEDEKLFF. The CDR3 coding sequence is TGCAGTGCTAGGACTTGGGGGGAAGATGAAAAACTGTTTTTT.

This clonotype was counted only a few times. This rearrangement joins TRBV6-4 to TRBJ2-3; a weak D match, TRBD1 (5 bases). This CDR3 is built from 14 residues. With 2 bases removed from V and 2 bases from J, the gap between germline ends came to 8 bases. The germline CDR1 and CDR2 sequences are MRHNA and SNTAGT. For the CDR3, the DNA is TGTGCCAGCAGTGACAGGGGATCCACAGATACGCAGTATTTT. Amino acid sequence: CASSDRGSTDTQYF.

This clonotype was seen a few times. This chain uses TRBV25-1 with TRBJ1-2, with D unresolved. Per germline, CDR1 MGHDK and CDR2 SYGVNS. The CDR3 length is 14 residues. V lost 1 base to trimming and J lost 2 bases, with 8 bases between them. CDR3 protein: CASSEFGGNYGYTF. The CDR3 region has the DNA TGTGCCAGCAGTGAATTTGGCGGCAACTATGGCTACACCTTC.

In this sample, this clonotype turned up many times. J is TRBJ2-4 and V is TRBV5-1, with D possibly matching TRBD1 (6 bases). Trimming took off 1 base at V and 10 bases at J, with 18 bases between the two ends. This CDR3 is built from 15 residues. Germline CDR1 is SGHRS and CDR2 is YFSETQ. Here the CDR3 reads CASSLISGTGHIQYF. CDR3 sequence (DNA): TGCGCCAGCAGCTTGATCAGCGGAACAGGGCATATTCAGTACTTC.

The CDR3 DNA reads as TGCGCCAGCAGCTCCCACAGGAGTACATCGACCTACGAGCAGTACTTC. This translates into CASSSHRSTSTYEQYF. The gene calls are TRBV5-1 and TRBJ2-7, with a weak D call TRBD1 (5 bases). This CDR3 contains 16 residues. Germline V lookup: CDR1 SGHRS, CDR2 YFSETQ. The V end was cut by 3 bases, the J end by 2 bases, with 18 bases between.

A note on this clonotype: The final CDR3 position lacks the conserved phenylalanine or tryptophan, pointing to a likely read error. This chain uses TRBV20-1 with TRBJ2-1; 7 bases line up with TRBD1. Trimming removed 0 bases from V and 12 bases from J; junction bases left unmatched: 8. CDR3 size: 13 residues. The V gene's germline CDR1 is DFQATT and CDR2 SNEGSKA (reference sequence). CDR3 amino acids: CSARDPRGTLQFS. The CDR3 DNA follows: TGCAGTGCTAGAGATCCCAGGGGGACCTTGCAGTTCTCC.

This chain links TRBV7-2 with TRBJ2-5; possibly TRBD1 or TRBD2 for D (6 bases each). Trimming left V 0 bases short and J 5 bases short, with 28 bases between. Germline V gene lookup returns CDR1 SGHTA and CDR2 FQGNSA. The CDR3 is 20 residues long. The DNA of the CDR3 is TGTGCCAGCAGCTTAGCTCCCCCACGGAAGGGGGGCGCGACTTGGGAGACCCAGTACTTC. Amino acid sequence: CASSLAPPRKGGATWETQYF.

A few counts support this clonotype. CDR3 sequence reads: CASSLGGMAFF. The CDR3 DNA is TGTGCCAGCAGCTTGGGGGGCATGGCTTTCTTT. The chain carries TRBV7-9 and TRBJ1-1; a weak D match, TRBD1 (6 bases). V was clipped by 3 bases and J by 11 bases, with 10 bases between them. This CDR3 comprises 11 residues. Per germline, CDR1 SEHNR and CDR2 FQNEAQ (reference sequence).

This rearrangement joins TRBV4-1 to TRBJ1-1; TRBD1 might be the D (6 bases). V lost 0 bases and J 1 base, leaving 21 bases between the germline ends. The CDR3 contains 19 residues. The germline gives CDR1 MGHRA, CDR2 YSYEKL. The CDR3 sequence: CASSQDLRGLFRKNTEAFF. CDR3 nucleotide sequence: TGCGCCAGCAGCCAAGATCTCCGGGGGCTATTTAGAAAGAACACTGAAGCTTTCTTT.

The rearrangement joins TRBV20-1 to TRBJ2-7; 10 bases agree with TRBD2. J was trimmed by 0 bases and V by 3 bases; bases with no gene match: 8. The CDR3 contains 16 residues. From germline, CDR1 is DFQATT and CDR2 SNEGSKA (reference sequence). The CDR3 region has the DNA TGCAGTGCTAGGCCGGTAGCGGGGGGAATCTCCTACGAGCAGTACTTC. This codes for CSARPVAGGISYEQYF.

This clonotype has at least ten counts. The chain couples TRBV2 to TRBJ2-1; D gene unclear. Germline V gives CDR1 SNHLY, CDR2 FYNNEI. V was pared by 5 bases and J by 7 bases, with 12 bases between. The CDR3 sequence is 13 residues long. The CDR3 region is CASSTLQENEQFF. DNA for the CDR3: TGTGCCAGCAGTACCCTTCAGGAAAATGAGCAGTTCTTC.

This clonotype occurred a few times. V and J are TRBV7-9 and TRBJ2-3, with D perhaps TRBD1 or TRBD2 (5 bases each). Germline values: CDR1 SEHNR, CDR2 FQNEAQ (reference sequence). V lost 4 bases and J lost 1, with 15 bases in between. The CDR3 loop spans 16 amino acids. CDR3 coding DNA: TGTGCCAGCAGCTCCCTGGGACCCTCAGGCACAGATACGCAGTATTTT. Translated: CASSSLGPSGTDTQYF.

A few counts support this clonotype. The V gene is TRBV3-1, the J gene TRBJ1-3; D possibly corresponds to TRBD1 (5 bases). The CDR3 is made up of 14 amino acids. Germline lookup yields CDR1 LGHDT and CDR2 YNNKEL (reference sequence). Between the trimmed V and J ends, which lost 4 bases and 4 bases, there was a span of 11 bases. The CDR3 DNA reads TGTGCCAGCAGCCCCAGGGTGGCAGGAAACACCATATATTTT. This encodes CASSPRVAGNTIYF.

There are a few counts of this clonotype. The chain combines TRBV12-3 or TRBV12-4 with TRBJ2-1, with a weak D call TRBD1 (5 bases). This CDR3 is built from 11 residues. Trimming took off 7 bases at V and 8 bases at J, with 9 bases between the two ends. Here the CDR3 reads CASTQGDEQFF. CDR3 nucleotides: TGTGCCAGCACCCAGGGCGATGAGCAGTTCTTC.